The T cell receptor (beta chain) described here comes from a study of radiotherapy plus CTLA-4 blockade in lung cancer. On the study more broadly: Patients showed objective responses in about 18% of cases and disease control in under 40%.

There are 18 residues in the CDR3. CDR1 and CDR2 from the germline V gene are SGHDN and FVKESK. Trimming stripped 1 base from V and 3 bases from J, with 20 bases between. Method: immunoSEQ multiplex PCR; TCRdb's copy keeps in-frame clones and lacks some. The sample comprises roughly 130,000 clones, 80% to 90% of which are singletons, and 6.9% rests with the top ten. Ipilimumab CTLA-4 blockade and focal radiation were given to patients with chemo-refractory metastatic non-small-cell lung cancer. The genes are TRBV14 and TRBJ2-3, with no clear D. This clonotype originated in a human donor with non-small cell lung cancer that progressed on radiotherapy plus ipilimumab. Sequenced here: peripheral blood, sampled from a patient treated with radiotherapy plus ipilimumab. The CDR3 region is CASSQAVSRYAQTDTQYF. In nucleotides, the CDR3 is TGTGCCAGCAGCCAAGCTGTCTCGCGGTACGCCCAGACAGATACGCAGTATTTT.